The entry below gives a single T cell receptor (beta chain) sequence along with its context. The antigen it binds to is not known. No base qualities exist here, and no much larger clone lies one base off it. The data derive from a study of control samples from healthy donors and cancer patients (dated by TCRdb to 2020 to 2021). The method was the immunoSEQ multiplex PCR assay. TCRdb re-hosts the immuneACCESS table, in-frame sequences only. Its copies lack some clones; in the studies checked, an unresolved V gene accounts for under half of them, and the cause for the rest is not known. The sample profile shows about 180,000 clones; approximately 91% of them were found once. About 2.1% of the sample lies in the top ten. CDR1 and CDR2 were assigned from the germline V gene (reference sequence) as LGHDT and YNNKEL. The trim is 0 bases for V and 4 bases for J, with a gap of 12 bases between the germline ends. Taken from cysteine to phenylalanine, the CDR3 has 15 residues. CDR3 DNA is the only sequence kept; it has 45 bases, read in frame from the first base.

This sequence uses TRBV3-1 (or the pseudogene TRBV3-2) and TRBJ1-2; confidence is insufficient to name the D gene. The sequenced material came from blood. The source is a middle-aged woman in good health. The DNA reads as follows: TGTGCCAGCAGCCAAGATCTGCCAGGACTCTATGGCTACACCTTC. The translation is CASSQDLPGLYGYTF.